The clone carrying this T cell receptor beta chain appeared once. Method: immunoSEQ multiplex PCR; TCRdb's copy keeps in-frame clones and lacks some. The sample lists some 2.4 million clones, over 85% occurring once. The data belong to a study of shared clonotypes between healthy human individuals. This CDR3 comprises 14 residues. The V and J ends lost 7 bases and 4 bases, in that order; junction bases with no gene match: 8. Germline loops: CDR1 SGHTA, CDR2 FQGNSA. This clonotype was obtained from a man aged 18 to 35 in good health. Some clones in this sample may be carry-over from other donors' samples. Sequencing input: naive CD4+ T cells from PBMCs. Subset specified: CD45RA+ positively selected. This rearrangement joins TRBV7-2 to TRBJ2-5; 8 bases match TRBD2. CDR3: CASTSSGSTETQYF. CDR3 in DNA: TGTGCCAGCACCTCGAGCGGGAGTACAGAGACCCAGTACTTC.